Listed below are T cell receptor beta chains from one sample, sequenced in a study of T-cell reconstitution after alpha-beta-depleted transplantation in children. TCRdb redid the calling of the PCR reads with MiXCR, one entry per CDR3 protein. The repertoire holds almost 500,000 distinct CDR3 sequences, with about 11% as singletons. The sequences come from PBMCs, collected before TCRalphabeta/CD19-depleted stem cell transplant. The receptors originated from a child aged 2 to 10 with inherited bone marrow failure, due to receive a stem cell transplant. Each CDR3 is given with its conserved first and last residue. A D gene is named only where the DNA matches it firmly. Only part of the rows carry a size: once, few, many, or a class if the clone is expanded.

TRBV19,.,.,TRBJ2-3,CASSMVVSLDTQYF,TGTGCCAGTAGTATGGTCGTATCCCTAGATACGCAGTATTTT
TRBV5-1,many,TRBD1,TRBJ1-4,CASSWDRGLEKLFF,TGCGCCAGCAGCTGGGACAGGGGGCTTGAAAAACTGTTTTTT
TRBV20-1,many,TRBD1,TRBJ1-6,CSARAGTEDSPLHF,TGCAGTGCTAGGGCCGGGACAGAAGATTCACCCCTCCACTTT
TRBV7-2,many,.,TRBJ1-5,CASSLGRNGNQPQHF,TGTGCCAGCAGCTTAGGGCGGAATGGCAATCAGCCCCAGCATTTT
TRBV29-1,many,.,TRBJ2-3,CSVFSSDTQYF,TGCAGCGTTTTTTCCTCAGATACGCAGTATTTT
TRBV11-2,.,.,TRBJ2-5,CASSLFTVETQYF,TGTGCCAGCAGCTTATTTACCGTGGAGACCCAGTACTTC
TRBV12-3/TRBV12-4,many,TRBD1,TRBJ1-2,CASSFAAGGVDGYTF,TGTGCCAGCAGTTTTGCCGCAGGGGGGGTGGATGGCTACACCTTC
TRBV4-3,many,.,TRBJ1-3,CASSQEGWTRSGNTIYF,TGCGCCAGCAGCCAAGAAGGGTGGACACGCTCTGGAAACACCATATATTTT
TRBV28,many,TRBD2,TRBJ2-1,CASAWGGSSYNEQFF,TGTGCCAGCGCCTGGGGGGGGAGCTCCTACAATGAGCAGTTCTTC
TRBV5-1,many,.,TRBJ2-7,CASSFESRPGNEQYF,TGCGCCAGCAGCTTCGAATCTAGGCCAGGGAACGAGCAGTACTTC
TRBV27,.,.,TRBJ2-1,CASSSTGLYNEQFF,TGTGCCAGCAGTTCAACCGGCCTATACAATGAGCAGTTCTTC
TRBV11-2,few,TRBD1,TRBJ1-5,CASSLEQGRILGLNQPQHF,TGTGCCAGCAGCTTAGAACAGGGGAGAATTTTGGGGCTCAATCAGCCCCAGCATTTT
TRBV6-2/TRBV6-3,few,TRBD2,TRBJ2-1,CASSIQREVWNEQFF,TGTGCCAGCAGTATACAGCGGGAGGTGTGGAATGAGCAGTTCTTC
TRBV5-8,.,.,TRBJ1-5,CASSFRELTSNQPQHF,TGTGCCAGCAGCTTCCGGGAATTGACAAGCAATCAGCCCCAGCATTTT
TRBV12-3/TRBV12-4,many,TRBD1,TRBJ1-4,CASRDRATNEKLFF,TGTGCCAGCAGGGACAGGGCAACTAATGAAAAACTGTTTTTT
TRBV7-2,.,.,TRBJ2-1,CASSLGRAGYNEQFF,TGTGCCAGCAGCCTCGGACGTGCCGGTTACAATGAGCAGTTCTTC
TRBV5-6,many,.,TRBJ2-2,CASSLPQGGTGELFF,TGTGCCAGCAGCTTGCCCCAGGGGGGCACCGGGGAGCTGTTTTTT
TRBV10-2,.,.,TRBJ1-6,CASTYRGRAYYNSPLHF,TGCGCCAGCACCTACCGGGGCAGGGCCTACTATAATTCACCCCTCCACTTT
TRBV15,many,.,TRBJ1-1,CATSRVRGSTAAEAFF,TGTGCCACCAGCAGAGTTAGGGGGTCAACGGCCGCTGAAGCTTTCTTT
TRBV29-1,few,.,TRBJ2-7,CSVVGYSNPEQYF,TGCAGCGTTGTGGGATATTCAAACCCCGAGCAGTACTTC
TRBV20-1,many,.,TRBJ2-3,CSAPQDSTDTQYF,TGCAGTGCCCCACAGGATAGCACAGATACGCAGTATTTT
TRBV20-1,many,.,TRBJ2-1,CSARDLGAVFF,TGCAGTGCTAGAGATCTAGGGGCTGTGTTCTTC
TRBV12-3/TRBV12-4,many,TRBD2,TRBJ2-1,CASSPGLAGGREQFF,TGTGCCAGCAGTCCCGGACTAGCGGGAGGCCGGGAGCAGTTCTTC
TRBV9,many,TRBD2,TRBJ2-1,CASSGPAGGIFNEQFF,TGTGCCAGCAGCGGGCCTGCGGGAGGGATTTTCAATGAGCAGTTCTTC
TRBV5-1,.,.,TRBJ2-7,CASSQRSLGEISYEQYF,TGCGCCAGCAGCCAACGGAGTTTGGGGGAAATCTCCTACGAGCAGTACTTC
TRBV28,many,.,TRBJ1-1,CASRPPDKAAFF,TGTGCCAGCAGACCTCCGGACAAGGCAGCTTTCTTT
TRBV28,few,.,TRBJ2-7,CASSRAKTSIYEQYF,TGTGCCAGCAGTCGAGCCAAAACGAGTATTTACGAGCAGTACTTC
TRBV28,many,.,TRBJ1-1,CASSLGDEAFF,TGTGCCAGCAGTTTAGGGGATGAAGCTTTCTTT
TRBV27,many,.,TRBJ2-5,CASRPQGKETQYF,TGTGCCAGCAGACCGCAGGGGAAAGAGACCCAGTACTTC
TRBV20-1,many,TRBD2,TRBJ2-3,CSALSGRTDTQYF,TGCAGTGCCCTAAGCGGGAGAACAGATACGCAGTATTTT
TRBV20-1,.,TRBD2,TRBJ2-1,CCAREKEREGPYRQFF,TGCTGTGCTAGAGAGAAAGAGCGGGAGGGCCCGTACCGGCAGTTCTTC
TRBV10-2,many,.,TRBJ2-7,CASSERGYEQYF,TGCGCCAGCAGCGAGAGGGGGTACGAGCAGTACTTC
TRBV10-3,many,.,TRBJ2-1,CAISESGPLSYNEQFF,TGTGCCATCAGTGAGTCAGGCCCGCTGAGCTACAATGAGCAGTTCTTC
TRBV20-1,many,.,TRBJ2-5,CSAKDGSETQYF,TGCAGTGCAAAGGACGGTTCCGAGACCCAGTACTTC
TRBV20-1,many,.,TRBJ2-3,CSARDLRQGLGADTQYF,TGCAGTGCTAGAGATTTGCGGCAGGGCCTCGGCGCAGATACGCAGTATTTT
TRBV27,many,TRBD2,TRBJ2-7,CASSTLAGGSYEQYF,TGTGCCAGCAGTACCTTAGCGGGAGGGTCCTACGAGCAGTACTTC
TRBV7-9,many,.,TRBJ2-1,CASSLLREQFF,TGTGCCAGCAGCTTACTTCGGGAGCAGTTCTTC
TRBV3-1,few,.,TRBJ2-7,CASSQIHEQYF,TGTGCCAGCAGCCAAATACACGAGCAGTACTTC
TRBV12-3/TRBV12-4,many,.,TRBJ2-3,CASSSTAASTDTQYF,TGTGCCAGCAGCTCAACAGCGGCTAGCACAGATACGCAGTATTTT
TRBV5-1,many,TRBD1,TRBJ2-7,CASSYRQGSYEQYF,TGCGCCAGCAGCTATCGACAGGGGAGCTACGAGCAGTACTTC
TRBV12-3/TRBV12-4,many,TRBD2,TRBJ2-2,CASSFWSGSTGELFF,TGTGCCAGCAGTTTCTGGAGCGGGAGTACCGGGGAGCTGTTTTTT
TRBV29-1,many,.,TRBJ2-3,CSVEEYTDTQYF,TGCAGCGTTGAAGAATACACAGATACGCAGTATTTT
TRBV12-3/TRBV12-4,.,TRBD1,TRBJ2-2,CASRSTGGTTNTGELFF,TGTGCCAGCAGATCCACAGGGGGCACAACGAACACCGGGGAGCTGTTTTTT
TRBV4-2,few,.,TRBJ1-5,CASSQDRGTVNQPQHF,TGTGCCAGCAGCCAAGATCGGGGGACGGTCAATCAGCCCCAGCATTTT
TRBV7-8,many,TRBD1,TRBJ2-1,CASSSFQGAHNEQFF,TGTGCCAGCAGCTCCTTTCAGGGGGCGCATAATGAGCAGTTCTTC
TRBV4-3,many,.,TRBJ1-2,CASSQDGSYGYTF,TGCGCCAGCAGCCAAGATGGGTCCTATGGCTACACCTTC
TRBV29-1,many,.,TRBJ2-5,CSVVVSGGETQYF,TGCAGCGTTGTAGTTAGCGGTGGAGAGACCCAGTACTTC
TRBV28,many,.,TRBJ1-2,CASSPWGYGYTF,TGTGCCAGCTCCCCGTGGGGGTATGGCTACACCTTC
TRBV4-2,many,.,TRBJ2-1,CASSQVTSSYNEQFF,TGTGCCAGCAGCCAAGTGACTTCCTCCTACAATGAGCAGTTCTTC
TRBV5-1,.,TRBD1,TRBJ2-7,CASSGQGTPYEQYF,TGCGCCAGCAGCGGACAGGGGACTCCCTACGAGCAGTACTTC
TRBV27,many,TRBD1,TRBJ1-1,CASSSQGVMTEAFF,TGTGCCAGCTCATCTCAGGGGGTAATGACTGAAGCTTTCTTT
TRBV20-1,many,.,TRBJ2-3,CSASPNGSPDTQYF,TGCAGTGCTAGCCCCAACGGGAGCCCAGATACGCAGTATTTT
TRBV4-3,many,.,TRBJ1-5,CASSQDWRRQPQHF,TGCGCCAGCAGCCAAGATTGGCGGCGTCAGCCCCAGCATTTT
TRBV11-1,once,.,TRBJ2-1,CASSLGPSPARSSYNEQFF,TGTGCCAGCAGCTTAGGTCCTAGCCCTGCCCGAAGCTCCTACAATGAGCAGTTCTTC